Below, one T cell receptor (beta chain) is given with its context. The data are from a study of blood T cell repertoires in COVID-19. Study-level background: Collection of acute and convalescent COVID-19 samples took place in the United States, Italy and Spain. PBMCs, B-cell-depleted T cells, or T cells provided the cDNA or gDNA that made up the material.

Germline V gene lookup returns CDR1 SQVTM and CDR2 ANQGSEA. V was shortened by 4 bases and J by 2 bases, with 13 bases between the two germline ends. The CDR3 runs 14 residues. Authors' processing steps: It was from reference gene primer amplification that nucleated cell counts were estimated. Sequenced by immunoSEQ multiplex PCR; TCRdb stores in-frame clones only, minus some. The DNA gave D and trimming, while V, J and clone size come from that table. The sample lists 80,000 to 95,000 clones, around 80% occurring once. The chain carries TRBV29-1 and TRBJ2-3; no definite D call. Input material: peripheral blood. This TCR was sampled from a woman of 80 years or more with active or convalescent COVID-19. DNA for the CDR3: TGCAGCGTTGGAGGTGTATTACACACAGATACGCAGTATTTT. It codes for CSVGGVLHTDTQYF.